This T cell receptor beta chain originates from a study of blood T cells in healthy people across ages. Roughly 10 milliliters of peripheral blood were drawn from each donor. PCR was performed a second time for about 6 to 12 cycles using a sample-barcoded 5' primer and a J-beta primer mix. Each of the cDNA molecules was tagged by a template-switch adaptor with 12 random nucleotides. TCRdb re-called the 5' RACE reads with MiXCR, one entry per CDR3 protein. The table has 550,000 to 750,000 distinct CDR3 sequences, around 21% seen once; the top ten hold more than 3%. Study outcomes and limitations: In the absence of known donor CMV status, changes in expanded clonotypes were possibly confounded. Compared with aged donors, long-lived donors showed fewer expanded clones, suggesting selection.

The germline V and J ends were trimmed by 1 base and 1 base, with 5 bases remaining between them. CDR3 length: 13 amino acids. Germline CDR1 and CDR2: SQVTM and ANQGSEA. This clonotype was counted only a few times. What it binds is unknown. This sequence was found in a man aged 70-80 years in good health. Sequenced input: blood. The chain has TRBV29-1 and TRBJ1-3; no reliable D call. The CDR3 bases are TGCAGCGTTGAAGTGGTTTCTGGAAACACCATATATTTT. Its protein is CSVEVVSGNTIYF.